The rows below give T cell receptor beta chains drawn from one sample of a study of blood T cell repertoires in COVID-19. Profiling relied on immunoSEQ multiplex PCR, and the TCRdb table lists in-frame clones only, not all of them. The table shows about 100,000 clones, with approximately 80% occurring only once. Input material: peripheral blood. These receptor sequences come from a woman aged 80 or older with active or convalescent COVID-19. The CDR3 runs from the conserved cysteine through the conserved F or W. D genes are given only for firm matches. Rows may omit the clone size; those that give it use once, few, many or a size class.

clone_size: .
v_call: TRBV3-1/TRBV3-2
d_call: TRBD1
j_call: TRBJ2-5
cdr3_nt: TGTGCCAGCAGCCAATCCAGGGGGAAAGAGACCCAGTACTTC
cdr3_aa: CASSQSRGKETQYF

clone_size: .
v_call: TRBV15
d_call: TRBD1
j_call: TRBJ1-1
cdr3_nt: TGTGCCACCAGCAAGGGACAGGGGATCGCTGAAGCTTTCTTT
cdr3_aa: CATSKGQGIAEAFF

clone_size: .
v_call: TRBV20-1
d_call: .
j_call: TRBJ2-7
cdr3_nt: TGCAGTGCTGAGCAGGGAAACGAGCAGTACTTC
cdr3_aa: CSAEQGNEQYF

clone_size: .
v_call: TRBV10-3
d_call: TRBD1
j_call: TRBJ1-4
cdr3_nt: TGTGCCATCAGTGTTAGTGGGACAGTTAATGAAAAACTGTTTTTT
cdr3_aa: CAISVSGTVNEKLFF

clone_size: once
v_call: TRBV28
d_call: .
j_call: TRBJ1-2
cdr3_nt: TGTGCCAGCAGTTTAACGATGACAGTCTATGGCTACACCTTC
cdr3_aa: CASSLTMTVYGYTF

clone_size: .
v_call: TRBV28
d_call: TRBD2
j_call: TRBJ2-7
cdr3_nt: TGTGCCAGCAGCCAATCGGGGGGAGAGCAGTACTTC
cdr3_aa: CASSQSGGEQYF

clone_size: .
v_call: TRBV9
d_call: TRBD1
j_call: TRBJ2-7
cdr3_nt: TGTGCCAGCAGCGCCCGGGACAGAATCGAATCCTACGAGCAGTACTTC
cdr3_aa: CASSARDRIESYEQYF

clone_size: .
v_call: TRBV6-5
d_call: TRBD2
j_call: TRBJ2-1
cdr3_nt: TGTGCCAGCTGTTTATGGACTAGCGGGGGTCCGGGGGAGCAGTTCTTC
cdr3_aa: CASCLWTSGGPGEQFF

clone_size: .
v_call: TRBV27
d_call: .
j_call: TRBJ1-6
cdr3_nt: TGTGCCAGCAGCCTAGGGGGAGGGACCCTCCACTTT
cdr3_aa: CASSLGGGTLHF

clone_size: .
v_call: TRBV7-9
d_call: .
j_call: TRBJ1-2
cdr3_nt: TGTGCCAGCAGCTTAGGGAGAGGAACCTCCTCGGGTGGCTACACTTTC
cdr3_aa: CASSLGRGTSSGGYTF

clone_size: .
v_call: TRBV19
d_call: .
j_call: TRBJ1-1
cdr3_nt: TGTGCCAGTAGTATAGGACAGGCGGCGGCTGAAGCTTTCTTT
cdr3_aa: CASSIGQAAAEAFF

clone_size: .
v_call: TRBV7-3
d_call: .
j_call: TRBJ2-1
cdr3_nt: TGTGCCAGCAGCTTAATGGTAGGGGCGGGGTCCCTTGGTAATGAGCAGTTCTTC
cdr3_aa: CASSLMVGAGSLGNEQFF

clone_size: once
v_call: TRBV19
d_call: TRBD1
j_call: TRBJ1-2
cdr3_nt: TGTGCCAGTTCAAGTCTGGGACAGGTGGACTATGGCTACACCTTC
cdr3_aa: CASSSLGQVDYGYTF

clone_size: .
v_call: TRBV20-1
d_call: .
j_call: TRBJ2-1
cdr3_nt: TGCAGTGTAAGAGGGAATGAGCAGTTCTTC
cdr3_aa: CSVRGNEQFF

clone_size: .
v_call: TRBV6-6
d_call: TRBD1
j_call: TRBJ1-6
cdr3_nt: TGTGCCAGCAGTCGAACAGGGGACAATTCACCCCTCCACTTT
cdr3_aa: CASSRTGDNSPLHF

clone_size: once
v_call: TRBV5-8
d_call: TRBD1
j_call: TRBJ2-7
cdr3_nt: TGTGCCAGCAGTTGGGGACAGGCTACCTACGAGCAGTACTTC
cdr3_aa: CASSWGQATYEQYF

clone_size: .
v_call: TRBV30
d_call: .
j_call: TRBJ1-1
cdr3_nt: TGTGCCTGGAACTGGGGAGGGGGAGCTTTCTTT
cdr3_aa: CAWNWGGGAFF

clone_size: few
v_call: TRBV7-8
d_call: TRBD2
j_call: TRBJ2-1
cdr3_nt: TGTGCCAGCAGCTTAGCGTGGAAAGCGGGACCGTACAATGAGCAGTTCTTC
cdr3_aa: CASSLAWKAGPYNEQFF

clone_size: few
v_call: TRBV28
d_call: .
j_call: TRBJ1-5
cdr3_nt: TGTGCCAGCAGTATCCCGGGGACAAATCAGCCCCAGCATTTT
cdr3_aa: CASSIPGTNQPQHF

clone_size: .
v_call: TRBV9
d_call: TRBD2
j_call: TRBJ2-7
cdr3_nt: TGTGCCAGCAGCGTAGGTAGCGGGAGGGCCGAGCAGTACTTC
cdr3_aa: CASSVGSGRAEQYF

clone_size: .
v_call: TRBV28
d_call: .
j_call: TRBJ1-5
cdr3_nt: TGTGCCAGCAGCGCCGGAGATCAGCCCCAGCATTTT
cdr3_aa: CASSAGDQPQHF

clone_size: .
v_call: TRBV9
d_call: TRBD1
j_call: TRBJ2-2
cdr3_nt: TGTGCCAGCAGTCTAACCCCGACAGGGCTGGCCGGGGAGCTGTTTTTT
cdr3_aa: CASSLTPTGLAGELFF

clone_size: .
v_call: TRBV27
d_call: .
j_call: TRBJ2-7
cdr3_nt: TGTGCCAGCAGTTCCCCCCTGTTGCGGGGATACGAGCAGTACTTC
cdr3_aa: CASSSPLLRGYEQYF